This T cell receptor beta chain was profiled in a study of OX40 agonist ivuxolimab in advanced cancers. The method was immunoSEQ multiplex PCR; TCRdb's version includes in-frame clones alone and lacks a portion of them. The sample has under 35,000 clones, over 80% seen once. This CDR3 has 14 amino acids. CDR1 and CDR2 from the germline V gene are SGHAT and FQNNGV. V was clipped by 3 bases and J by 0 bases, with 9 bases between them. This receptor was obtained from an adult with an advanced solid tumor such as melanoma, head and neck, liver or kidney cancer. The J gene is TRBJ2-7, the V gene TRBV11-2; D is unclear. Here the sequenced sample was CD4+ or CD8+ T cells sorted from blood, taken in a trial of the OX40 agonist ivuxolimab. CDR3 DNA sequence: TGTGCCAGCAGCTTCGGGTCAAACTCCTACGAGCAGTACTTC. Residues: CASSFGSNSYEQYF. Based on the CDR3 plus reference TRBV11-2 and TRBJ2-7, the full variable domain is EAGVAQSPRYKIIEKRQSVAFWCNPISGHATLYWYQQILGQGPKLLIQFQNNGVVDDSQLPKDRFSAERLKGVDSTLKIQPAKLEDSAVYLCASSFGSNSYEQYFGPGTRLTVT.